This T cell receptor (beta chain) was observed in a study of beta chain features in type 1 diabetes. A few counts support this clone. The antigen remains unidentified. Reverse transcription of all isolated RNA meant that expressed TCRB transcripts were sequenced. The data were produced by immunoSEQ multiplex PCR, yet TCRdb's version contains in-frame clones alone and is incomplete. The top ten hold roughly 0.7% of the sample, which has around 70,000 clones, approximately 47% seen once. Study findings and constraints: High TCR expression in some cells could lead to their over-representation in cDNA sequencing. Type 1 diabetes patients showed a moderate but significant shortening of TCRB CDR3s in all four CD4+ subsets. VDJ junctions from patients with type 1 diabetes contained fewer insertions and more deletions.

It was one heparinised blood draw, averaging about 0.12 L, that each donor gave. The source of this sequence is a man in his thirties or forties with type 1 diabetes. Sample: central memory CD4+ T cells from blood.

The CDR3 loop reads CASSLAPGTSGSGNEQFF. The CDR3 nucleotides are TGTGCCAGCAGCTTAGCCCCCGGGACTAGCGGGAGTGGCAATGAGCAGTTCTTC. The chain uses TRBV11-1 and TRBJ2-1; 14 bases are a match to TRBD2. The germline V gene encodes CDR1 SGHAT and CDR2 FQDESV (reference sequence). V lost 0 bases to trimming and J lost 6 bases; unmatched junction nucleotides: 7. CDR3 length: 18 amino acids.